This TCR beta chain was found in a study of Ad26.COV2.S vaccination and SARS-CoV-2 variants. About the study: The study gave Ad26.COV2.S intramuscularly, once or twice 56 days apart.

TCRdb's table, derived via immunoSEQ multiplex PCR, lists solely in-frame clones and lacks some. This table holds some 330,000 clones, approximately 87% found once. Study findings and constraints: Placebo recipients showed lower spike-specific TCR breadth than vaccinees. Measurement of non-spike TCR breadth gave similar results in vaccine and placebo recipients.

CDR3 length equals 15 residues. Germline values: CDR1 SGDLS, CDR2 YYNGEE. V shed 0 bases and J 8 bases; nucleotides not matched to a gene: 8. The treatment is: some 20 received Ad26.COV2.S at low or high dose, single or two shots; several received placebo; per-sample allocation not given. Samples came from day 63 after the first vaccine or placebo injection. What was given as vaccine was an Ad26 vector encoding Wuhan-strain SARS-CoV-2 spike. In the case of this clone: The target antigen is unknown.

The input for sequencing was peripheral blood, taken in a trial of Ad26.COV2.S vaccine versus placebo. The sequence derives from a person between 18 and 65 years old who received the Ad26.COV2.S COVID-19 vaccine or a placebo. This chain joins TRBV9 and TRBJ2-1, with 7 bases matching TRBD2. The CDR3 region has the DNA TGTGCCAGCAGCGTAGGGGCGGGAGTGGGCGATGAGCAGTTCTTC. Translated: CASSVGAGVGDEQFF.